This T cell receptor (beta chain) was retrieved from a study of T-cell reconstitution after alpha-beta-depleted transplantation in children. The germline gives CDR1 ENHRY, CDR2 SYGVKD. The CDR3 length is 11 residues. Trimming pared 6 bases from V and 6 bases from J, leaving 5 bases between. Unique molecular identifiers were incorporated when the TCRbeta library was constructed. TCRdb re-derived calls from the PCR reads in MiXCR, one entry per CDR3 protein. This table holds 200,000 to 250,000 distinct CDR3 sequences, 8.5% to 10% found once. This clonotype occurred many times. The material sequenced was PBMCs from the stem cell graft donor, taken from the stem cell graft. The origin of this receptor is a human donor who donated a stem cell graft to a child with acute lymphoblastic leukemia. The chain combines TRBV10-3 with TRBJ2-2; TRBD1 is a possible D gene (5 bases). CDR3 in DNA: TGTGCCATCAGGGGGCCCGGGGAGCTGTTTTTT. Its translation: CAIRGPGELFF.